This T cell receptor beta chain was identified during a study of identical twins. The length of the CDR3 is 13 residues. V lost 4 bases and J 4 bases, leaving 7 bases between the germline ends. Per germline, CDR1 WNHNN and CDR2 SYGVQD (reference sequence). TCRdb re-analysed the 5' RACE reads in MiXCR, keeping a single row per CDR3 protein. The sample lists roughly 470,000 distinct CDR3 sequences, more than 13% occurring once. Notes on the study in general: Twin pairs had excess sharing that was weaker in beta out-of-frame sequences.

Turning to this clonotype: Its matching antigen is unknown.

These records were also assigned to another study, of yellow fever vaccine responses in identical twins.

The source of this sequence is a woman aged 18 to 35 in good health. V and J are TRBV10-1 and TRBJ2-2, with no clear D. Sequencing was performed on CD4+ T cells sorted from blood. CDR3 residues: CASSVLPTGELFF. The CDR3 DNA reads as TGCGCCAGCAGTGTTTTACCCACCGGGGAGCTGTTTTTT.